The clone carrying this TCR beta chain was seen many times. Its antigen is unknown. This specimen comes from a study of early T cells in non-severe SARS-CoV-2 infection. In the study overall: Chains from this unsorted whole-blood bulk RNA could not be paired. Findings of the study overall: VDJdb matching skewed toward anti-spike CD8 responses, missing private and CD4 specificities.

Each cDNA molecule carried a unique molecular identifier. Each CDR3 protein gets one entry after TCRdb re-called the 5' RACE reads with MiXCR. The repertoire consists of tens of thousands of distinct CDR3 sequences, with around 14% occurring once and the leading ten covering around 5.4%. The CDR3 consists of 14 residues. V shed 0 bases and J shed 4 bases, with 8 bases lying between them. Germline CDR1 and CDR2: SGDLS and YYNGEE. The receptor's source is an adult who was a healthcare worker with PCR-confirmed SARS-CoV-2 infection or an uninfected control (not recorded which). The sequencing input was whole blood. The chain combines TRBV9 with TRBJ2-1; D gene ambiguous. The CDR3 protein is CASSVGQGYNEQFF. The CDR3 DNA is TGTGCCAGCAGCGTAGGTCAAGGTTACAATGAGCAGTTCTTC. The whole variable domain, remainder taken from reference TRBV9 and TRBJ2-1, is DSGVTQTPKHLITATGQRVTLRCSPRSGDLSVYWYQQSLDQGLQFLIQYYNGEERAKGNILERFSAQQFPDLHSELNLSSLELGDSALYFCASSVGQGYNEQFFGPGTRLTVL.